These T cell receptor beta chains were read from a single sample in a study of blood T cell repertoires in COVID-19. Profiled with immunoSEQ multiplex PCR; TCRdb holds only in-frame clones, not every one. The sample has 30,000 to 45,000 clones, roughly 86% seen once. Sequenced sample: peripheral blood. These receptors came from a human donor in a cohort sampled during active COVID-19. Both conserved end residues are part of each CDR3. D genes are given only for firm matches. Size values are once, few and many counts, or a class for expanded clones, and some rows have none.

>TRBJ2-3|TRBD1|TRBV6-5|-
CASSSRTGAIHTQYF
TGTGCCAGCAGTTCCCGGACAGGGGCGATTCATACGCAGTATTTT
>TRBJ1-3|-|TRBV7-9|-
CASSLEEAGNTIYF
TGTGCCAGCAGCTTAGAGGAGGCTGGAAACACCATATATTTT
>TRBJ2-2|TRBD2|TRBV29-1|-
CSALRGLAGTGELFF
TGCAGCGCCCTCCGTGGACTAGCGGGCACCGGGGAGCTGTTTTTT
>TRBJ1-3|-|TRBV7-6|once
CASSLQYSGNTIYF
TGTGCCAGCAGCTTACAGTACTCTGGAAACACCATATATTTT
>TRBJ1-1|-|TRBV28|-
CASSLKRSEAFF
TGTGCCAGCAGTTTAAAGAGGTCAGAAGCTTTCTTT
>TRBJ2-1|TRBD2|TRBV2|-
CASSQGLAGGRGEQFF
TGTGCCAGCAGCCAGGGACTAGCGGGGGGGCGAGGTGAGCAGTTCTTC
>TRBJ2-1|-|TRBV7-3|-
CASSFGGSSYNEQFF
TGTGCCAGCAGCTTCGGTGGGAGCTCCTACAATGAGCAGTTCTTC
>TRBJ1-6|-|TRBV6-2/TRBV6-3|-
CASSTGLRLSSPLHF
TGTGCCAGCAGCACAGGGCTCCGTTTGTCCTCACCCCTCCACTTT
>TRBJ1-1|-|TRBV5-5|-
CASSLRGDTEAFF
TGTGCCAGCAGCCTCCGGGGGGACACTGAAGCTTTCTTT
>TRBJ2-7|TRBD1|TRBV6-5|-
CASTTSGTAPYEQYF
TGTGCCAGCACTACCTCCGGGACAGCGCCGTACGAGCAGTACTTC
>TRBJ1-2|TRBD1|TRBV4-1|-
CASSQGQGTIGYTF
TGCGCCAGCAGCCAGGGACAGGGGACCATAGGCTACACCTTC
>TRBJ2-2|TRBD1|TRBV4-3|-
CASSQGTGGYTGELFF
TGCGCCAGCAGTCAGGGGACAGGGGGGTATACCGGGGAGCTGTTTTTT
>TRBJ1-3|-|TRBV5-1|-
CASSLGTAWDGNTIYF
TGCGCCAGCAGCTTGGGGACAGCCTGGGATGGAAACACCATATATTTT
>TRBJ1-2|TRBD1|TRBV6-5|few
CATRDSSIYGYTF
TGTGCCACCCGGGACAGTTCAATTTATGGCTACACCTTC
>TRBJ1-2|TRBD1|TRBV4-1|-
CASSQPGTVYGYTF
TGCGCCAGCAGCCAACCAGGGACAGTCTATGGCTACACCTTC
>TRBJ2-1|TRBD2|TRBV6-5|-
CASSRTSGSLNEQFF
TGTGCCAGCAGTCGTACTAGCGGGAGTCTAAATGAGCAGTTCTTC
>TRBJ2-1|TRBD1|TRBV28|-
CASSLDRGNEQFF
TGTGCCAGCAGTTTAGACAGGGGAAATGAGCAGTTCTTC
>TRBJ1-5|-|TRBV28|-
CASKWGSHQPQHF
TGTGCCAGCAAATGGGGCAGTCATCAGCCCCAGCATTTT
>TRBJ2-5|-|TRBV11-1|few
CASSPPDYQETQYF
TGTGCCAGCAGCCCGCCGGACTACCAAGAGACCCAGTACTTC
>TRBJ2-1|-|TRBV9|-
CASSVGAPSHNEQFF
TGTGCCAGCAGCGTAGGAGCGCCGAGCCACAATGAGCAGTTCTTC
>TRBJ1-2|-|TRBV7-8|few
CASSLGTRNYGYTF
TGTGCCAGCAGCTTAGGGACACGGAACTATGGCTACACCTTC
>TRBJ1-1|-|TRBV12-3/TRBV12-4|-
CASRRGGTEAFF
TGTGCCAGTCGGCGCGGTGGTACTGAAGCTTTCTTT
>TRBJ1-2|-|TRBV9|-
CASSAFYGYTF
TGTGCCAGCAGCGCCTTCTATGGCTACACCTTC
>TRBJ1-1|-|TRBV3-1/TRBV3-2|-
CASSQPSPNTEAFF
TGTGCCAGCAGCCAACCTAGCCCGAACACTGAAGCTTTCTTT
>TRBJ2-1|TRBD2|TRBV9|once
CASSVAGSGRAWDNEQFF
TGTGCCAGCAGCGTAGCTGGTAGCGGGAGGGCCTGGGACAATGAGCAGTTCTTC
>TRBJ1-5|TRBD1|TRBV7-2|-
CASSGGQGGNQPQHF
TGTGCCAGCAGCGGAGGACAGGGTGGCAATCAGCCCCAGCATTTT
>TRBJ1-1|TRBD1|TRBV18|few
CASSPIDREAEAFF
TGTGCCAGCTCACCAATCGACAGGGAGGCTGAAGCTTTCTTT
>TRBJ2-5|-|TRBV5-1|-
CASSLLAFTQTQYF
TGCGCCAGCAGCTTGTTGGCTTTTACGCAGACCCAGTACTTC
>TRBJ1-1|-|TRBV28|-
CASSLGWAGAIEAFF
TGTGCCAGCAGTTTAGGATGGGCAGGGGCAATTGAAGCTTTCTTT
>TRBJ2-1|-|TRBV11-3|-
CASSLGHLSSYNEQFF
TGTGCCAGCAGCTTGGGACACTTAAGCTCCTACAATGAGCAGTTCTTC
>TRBJ1-2|TRBD1|TRBV15|-
CATSRVGRTGDGYTF
TGTGCCACCAGCAGAGTAGGAAGGACAGGGGACGGCTACACCTTC
>TRBJ2-2|-|TRBV28|once
CASSPPPFPGAGELFF
TGTGCCAGCAGTCCTCCTCCCTTCCCGGGAGCCGGGGAGCTGTTTTTT
>TRBJ2-2|-|TRBV2|-
CASSKGQLNTGELFF
TGTGCCAGCAGTAAAGGACAGCTTAACACCGGGGAGCTGTTTTTT
>TRBJ1-5|TRBD1|TRBV19|-
CASSYSGGQPQHF
TGTGCCAGTAGTTACTCAGGGGGACAGCCCCAGCATTTT
>TRBJ1-1|-|TRBV30|once
CAWSAQGIEAFF
TGTGCCTGGAGTGCGCAGGGAATCGAGGCTTTCTTT
>TRBJ1-1|-|TRBV5-1|-
CASSLGGQIEAFF
TGCGCCAGCAGCTTGGGGGGCCAGATTGAAGCTTTCTTT
>TRBJ2-3|TRBD1|TRBV13|-
CASSTTGVSTDTQYF
TGTGCCAGCAGCACAACAGGGGTCAGCACAGATACGCAGTATTTT
>TRBJ2-2|TRBD1|TRBV28|-
CASSWGPWGQGPYTGELFF
TGTGCCAGCAGTTGGGGACCGTGGGGACAGGGGCCTTACACCGGGGAGCTGTTTTTT
>TRBJ1-1|TRBD1|TRBV12-5|-
CASGLFPPRTGAMNTEAFF
TGTGCTAGTGGTTTGTTCCCTCCGAGGACAGGGGCGATGAACACTGAAGCTTTCTTT
>TRBJ2-1|-|TRBV15|-
CATSRGLTRSYNEQFF
TGTGCCACCAGCAGAGGTCTAACCCGCTCCTACAATGAGCAGTTCTTC
>TRBJ2-2|-|TRBV7-8|-
CASSLAGVATNTGELFF
TGTGCCAGCAGCTTAGCGGGTGTAGCGACGAACACCGGGGAGCTGTTTTTT
>TRBJ1-1|TRBD1|TRBV28|-
CASSFFPGGLNTEAFF
TGTGCCAGCAGTTTTTTCCCAGGGGGCCTGAACACTGAAGCTTTCTTT
>TRBJ1-2|-|TRBV5-1|-
CASSLSGESNYGYTF
TGCGCCAGCAGCTTGTCAGGGGAGTCTAACTATGGCTACACCTTC